This TCR beta chain was recorded in a study of blood T cell repertoires in COVID-19. Clones were read by immunoSEQ multiplex PCR, and TCRdb kept only the in-frame ones, dropping some. The sample contains about 75,000 clones, about four fifths of which appear only once. CDR3 length equals 16 residues. Germline CDR1 is SGHTA and CDR2 is FQGNSA. Deletions cut 5 bases from V and 1 base from J, with 15 bases between. The sequencing sample was made of peripheral blood. This receptor was taken from a woman aged 80 or over with active or convalescent COVID-19. The chain is built from TRBV7-2 and TRBJ2-1; D not certain. The CDR3 sequence: CASSRAHPESYNEQFF. CDR3 bases: TGTGCCAGCAGCCGTGCTCATCCCGAGTCCTACAATGAGCAGTTCTTC.